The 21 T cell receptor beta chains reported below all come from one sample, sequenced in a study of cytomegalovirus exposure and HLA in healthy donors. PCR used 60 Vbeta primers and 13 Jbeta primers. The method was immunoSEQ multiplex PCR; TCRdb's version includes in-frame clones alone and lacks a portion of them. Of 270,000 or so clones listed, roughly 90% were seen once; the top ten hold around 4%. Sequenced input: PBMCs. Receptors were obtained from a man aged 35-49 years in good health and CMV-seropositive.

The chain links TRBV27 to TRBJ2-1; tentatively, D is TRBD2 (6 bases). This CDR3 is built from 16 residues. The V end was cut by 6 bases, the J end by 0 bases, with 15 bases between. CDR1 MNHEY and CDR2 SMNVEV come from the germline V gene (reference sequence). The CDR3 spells CASRPSGRSSYNEQFF. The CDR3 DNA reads TGTGCCAGCAGACCCAGCGGGCGTAGCTCCTACAATGAGCAGTTCTTC.

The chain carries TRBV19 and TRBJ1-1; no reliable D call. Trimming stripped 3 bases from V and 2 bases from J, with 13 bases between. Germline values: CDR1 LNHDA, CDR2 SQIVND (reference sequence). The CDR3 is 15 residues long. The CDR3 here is CASSMMTRGNTEAFF. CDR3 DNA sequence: TGTGCCAGTAGTATGATGACTCGGGGAAACACTGAAGCTTTCTTT.

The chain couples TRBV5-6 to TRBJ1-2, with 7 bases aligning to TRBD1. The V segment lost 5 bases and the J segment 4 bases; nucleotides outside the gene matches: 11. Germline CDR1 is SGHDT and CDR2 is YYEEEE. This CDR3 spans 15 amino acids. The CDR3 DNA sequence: TGTGCCAGCAGATCAACCCCGACAGGGTTCTATGGCTACACCTTC. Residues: CASRSTPTGFYGYTF.

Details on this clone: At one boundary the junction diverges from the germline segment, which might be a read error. The CDR3 DNA is TGTGCCAGCAGTTTAGGGGGCGATAGCTACGAGCAGTACTTC. This sequence encodes CASSLGGDSYEQYF. V is TRBV11-2 and J is TRBJ2-7; 7 bases are a match to TRBD1. Germline V gene data show CDR1 as SGHAT and CDR2 as FQNNGV. The CDR3 is 14 amino acids.

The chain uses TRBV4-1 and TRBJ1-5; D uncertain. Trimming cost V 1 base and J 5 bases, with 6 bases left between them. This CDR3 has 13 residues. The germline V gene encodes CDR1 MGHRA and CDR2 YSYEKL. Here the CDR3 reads CASSQGIYQPQHF. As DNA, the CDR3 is TGCGCCAGCAGCCAAGGTATTTATCAGCCCCAGCATTTT.

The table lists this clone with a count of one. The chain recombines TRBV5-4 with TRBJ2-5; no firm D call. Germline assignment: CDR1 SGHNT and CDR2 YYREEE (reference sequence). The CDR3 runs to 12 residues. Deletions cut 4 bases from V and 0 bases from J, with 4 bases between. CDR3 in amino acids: CASSRYQETQYF. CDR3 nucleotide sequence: TGTGCCAGCAGCCGGTACCAAGAGACCCAGTACTTC.

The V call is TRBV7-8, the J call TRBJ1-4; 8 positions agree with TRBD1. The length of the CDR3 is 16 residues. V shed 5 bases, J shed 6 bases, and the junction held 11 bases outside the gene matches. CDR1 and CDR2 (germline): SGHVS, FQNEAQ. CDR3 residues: CASSPSSTGVHEKLFF. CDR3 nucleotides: TGTGCCAGCAGCCCCTCCTCGACAGGGGTACATGAAAAACTGTTTTTT.

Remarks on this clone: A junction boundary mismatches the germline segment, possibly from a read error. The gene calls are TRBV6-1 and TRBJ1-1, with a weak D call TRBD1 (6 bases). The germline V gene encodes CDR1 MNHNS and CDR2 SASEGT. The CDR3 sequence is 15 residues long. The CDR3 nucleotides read TGTGCCAGCAGTGGTCTCGGGGGGCTGGGAACTGGAGCTTTCTTT. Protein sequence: CASSGLGGLGTGAFF.

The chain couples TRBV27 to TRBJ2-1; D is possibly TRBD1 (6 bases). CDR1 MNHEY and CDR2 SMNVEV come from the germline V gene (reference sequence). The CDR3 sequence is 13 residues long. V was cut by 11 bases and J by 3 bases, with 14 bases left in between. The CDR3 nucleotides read TGTGCCGCCGGGGACACATACTACAATGAGCAGTTCTTC. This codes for CAAGDTYYNEQFF.

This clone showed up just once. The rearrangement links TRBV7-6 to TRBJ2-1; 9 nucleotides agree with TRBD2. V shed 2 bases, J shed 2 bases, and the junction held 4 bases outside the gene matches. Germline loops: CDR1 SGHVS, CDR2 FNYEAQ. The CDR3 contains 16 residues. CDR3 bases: TGTGCCAGCAGCTTATCGCTAGCGGGGCCCTACAATGAGCAGTTCTTC. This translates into CASSLSLAGPYNEQFF.

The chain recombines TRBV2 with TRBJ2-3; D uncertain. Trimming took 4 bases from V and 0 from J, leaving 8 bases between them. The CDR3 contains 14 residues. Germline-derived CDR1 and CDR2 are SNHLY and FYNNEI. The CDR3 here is CASSGATSTDTQYF. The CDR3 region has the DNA TGTGCCAGCAGTGGCGCAACCAGCACAGATACGCAGTATTTT.

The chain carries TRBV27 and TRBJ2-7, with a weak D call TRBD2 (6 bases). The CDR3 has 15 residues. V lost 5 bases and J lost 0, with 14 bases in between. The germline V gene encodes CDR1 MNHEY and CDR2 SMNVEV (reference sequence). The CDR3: CASSRRLGSSYEQYF. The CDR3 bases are TGTGCCAGCAGTCGTCGACTAGGAAGCTCCTACGAGCAGTACTTC.

CDR3 region: CASSALTGQGARTEAFF. The CDR3 coding sequence is TGTGCCAGCAGTGCATTGACGGGACAGGGGGCGCGAACTGAAGCTTTCTTT. This chain joins TRBV25-1 and TRBJ1-1; 12 nucleotides match TRBD1. V was clipped by 4 bases and J by 5 bases; unmatched bases: 11. The germline V gene encodes CDR1 MGHDK and CDR2 SYGVNS. The CDR3 runs 17 residues.

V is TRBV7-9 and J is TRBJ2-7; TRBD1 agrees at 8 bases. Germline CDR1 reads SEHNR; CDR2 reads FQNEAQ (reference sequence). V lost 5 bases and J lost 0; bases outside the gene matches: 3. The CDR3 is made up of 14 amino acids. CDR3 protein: CASSPDRGSYEQYF. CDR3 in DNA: TGTGCCAGCAGCCCAGACAGGGGCTCCTACGAGCAGTACTTC.

CDR3 residues: CASKGTILYQETQYF. The CDR3 coding sequence is TGTGCCAGCAAGGGGACTATCCTGTACCAAGAGACCCAGTACTTC. The genes are TRBV2 and TRBJ2-5; 7 bases agree with TRBD2. This CDR3 region has 15 residues. With 7 bases clipped from V and 0 bases from J, the junction kept 8 bases outside the gene matches. The germline V gene has CDR1 SNHLY and CDR2 FYNNEI.

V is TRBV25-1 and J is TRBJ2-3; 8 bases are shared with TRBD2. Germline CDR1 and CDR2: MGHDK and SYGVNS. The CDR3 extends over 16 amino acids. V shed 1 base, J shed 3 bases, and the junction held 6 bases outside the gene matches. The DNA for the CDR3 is TGTGCCAGCAGTGAATGGGCGGGAGGAAAAACAGATACGCAGTATTTT. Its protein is CASSEWAGGKTDTQYF.

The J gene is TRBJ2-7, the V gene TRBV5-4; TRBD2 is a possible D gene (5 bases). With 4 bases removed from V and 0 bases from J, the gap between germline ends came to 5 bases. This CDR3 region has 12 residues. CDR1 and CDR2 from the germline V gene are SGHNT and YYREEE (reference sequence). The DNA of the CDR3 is TGTGCCAGCAGCGGGAGCTCCTACGAGCAGTACTTC. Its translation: CASSGSSYEQYF.

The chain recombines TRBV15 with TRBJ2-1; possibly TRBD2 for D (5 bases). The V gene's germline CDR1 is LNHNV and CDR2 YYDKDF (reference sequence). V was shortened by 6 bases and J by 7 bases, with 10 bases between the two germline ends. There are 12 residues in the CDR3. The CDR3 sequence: CATSPTGNEQFF. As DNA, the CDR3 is TGTGCCACCAGTCCCACGGGGAATGAGCAGTTCTTC.

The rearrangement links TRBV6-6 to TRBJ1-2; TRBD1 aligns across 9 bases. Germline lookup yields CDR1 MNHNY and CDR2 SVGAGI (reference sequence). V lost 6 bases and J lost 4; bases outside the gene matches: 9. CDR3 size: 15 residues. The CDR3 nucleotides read TGTGCCAGCAGCCACCGGGACAGGGTTACCTATGGCTACACCTTC. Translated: CASSHRDRVTYGYTF.

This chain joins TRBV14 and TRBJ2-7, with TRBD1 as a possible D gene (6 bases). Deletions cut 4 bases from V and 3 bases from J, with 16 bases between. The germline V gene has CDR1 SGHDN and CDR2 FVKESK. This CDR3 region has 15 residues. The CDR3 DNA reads TGTGCCAGCAGCCCCGGTCCGACAGGACTCTACGAGCAGTACTTC. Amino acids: CASSPGPTGLYEQYF.

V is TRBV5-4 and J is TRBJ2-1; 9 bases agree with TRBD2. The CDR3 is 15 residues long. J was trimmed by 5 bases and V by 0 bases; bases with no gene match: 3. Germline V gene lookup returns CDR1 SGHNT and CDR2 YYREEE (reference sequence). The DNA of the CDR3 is TGTGCCAGCAGCTTGGAACTAGCGGGTCACAATGAGCAGTTCTTC. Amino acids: CASSLELAGHNEQFF.